This is a list of T cell receptor beta chains from one sample in a study of beta chain features in type 1 diabetes. The repertoire was sequenced with immunoSEQ multiplex PCR; TCRdb's copy has only in-frame clones and lacks some. The sample contains a few hundred thousand clones, more than 13% of which appear only once. Sequencing input: naive CD4+ T cells from blood. These receptors were obtained from a woman under 30 in good health. The CDR3 runs from the conserved cysteine through the conserved F or W. A D gene is named only where the DNA matches it firmly.

cdr3_aa	v_call	d_call	j_call
CASSRSGRVDTEAFF	TRBV4-3	-	TRBJ1-1
CASRRGTGTSGVNEQFF	TRBV5-4	TRBD2	TRBJ2-1
CASSPRQWNTEAFF	TRBV18	-	TRBJ1-1
CASSPGTGFLTDTQYF	TRBV7-9	TRBD1	TRBJ2-3
CASSLISTGTDTQYF	TRBV5-5	TRBD1	TRBJ2-3
CASSQSLRFRGNTIYF	TRBV4-2	-	TRBJ1-3
CAIAYFTDTQYF	TRBV10-3	-	TRBJ2-3
CASSADRGRWETQYF	TRBV7-2	TRBD1	TRBJ2-5
CSVDRQGVIGYTF	TRBV29-1	TRBD1	TRBJ1-2
CASSFSSADGYTF	TRBV7-6	-	TRBJ1-2
CASSLTTSGRFTQYF	TRBV28	TRBD2	TRBJ2-3
CSALTQLWAQYF	TRBV29-1	-	TRBJ2-5
CASSLEGRRTDTQYF	TRBV23-1	-	TRBJ2-3
CASSLEVKTEAFF	TRBV18	-	TRBJ1-1
CSVTPDRVGDTQYF	TRBV29-1	TRBD1	TRBJ2-3
CAWSVQGQGAKGYTF	TRBV30	TRBD1	TRBJ1-2
CASSVHPQDYGYTF	TRBV9	-	TRBJ1-2
CASSSHGDRDYGYTF	TRBV4-3	TRBD1	TRBJ1-2
CASSLVQGIWETQYF	TRBV11-1	TRBD1	TRBJ2-5
CASSLGQGAYNEQFF	TRBV5-1	TRBD1	TRBJ2-1
CASREGAGRDTQYF	TRBV2	-	TRBJ2-3
CASSSGRSYEQYF	TRBV28	-	TRBJ2-7
CATARGGQGYGYTF	TRBV28	TRBD1	TRBJ1-2
CASSQSPSTSYEQYF	TRBV4-3	-	TRBJ2-7
CASSLLRASEQFF	TRBV7-2	-	TRBJ2-1
CSVVPSTDTQYF	TRBV29-1	-	TRBJ2-3
CASSQDLRYGYTF	TRBV14	-	TRBJ1-2
CSVETRMNTEAFF	TRBV29-1	-	TRBJ1-1
CASSWPLTDEQFF	TRBV5-8	-	TRBJ2-1
CSVGEGAGNTIYF	TRBV29-1	-	TRBJ1-3
CSVRWPGQGQETQYF	TRBV29-1	TRBD1	TRBJ2-5
CASSPDSMNTEAFF	TRBV7-9	-	TRBJ1-1
CTGETQYF	TRBV6-5	-	TRBJ2-5